Listed here are 2 T cell receptor beta chains from one sample, sequenced in a study of blood T cells in healthy people across ages. Then a second PCR, running about 7 to 11 cycles, was carried out with a sample-barcoded 5' primer and a J-beta primer mix. TCRdb used MiXCR to reprocess the 5' RACE reads, holding one entry per CDR3 protein. The data contain some 760,000 distinct CDR3 sequences, about 25% of them singletons. The sample was also reused in another study, on T cells of mothers and their children.

Sequencing used blood. Every receptor here comes from a boy between 5 and 17 years old in good health.

Only a few counts were recorded for this clonotype. This chain joins TRBV2 and TRBJ2-4; D is unresolved. V was shortened by 2 bases and J by 0 bases, with 14 bases between the two germline ends. Germline lookup yields CDR1 SNHLY and CDR2 FYNNEI. The CDR3 length is 17 residues. The CDR3 nucleotides are TGTGCCAGCAGTGAACACGTGGCGGACCTAGCCAAAAACATTCAGTACTTC. This gives the protein CASSEHVADLAKNIQYF.

This clonotype was detected only a few times. This chain links TRBV19 with TRBJ1-6, with a possible D match to TRBD1 (6 bases). Germline loops: CDR1 LNHDA, CDR2 SQIVND (reference sequence). This CDR3 comprises 15 residues. The V and J ends lost 4 bases and 8 bases respectively, with 15 bases between them. The CDR3 DNA sequence: TGTGCCAGTAGTACGGATTGGGAGGGGGATTCACCCCTCCACTTT. Amino acid sequence: CASSTDWEGDSPLHF.